These 22 T cell receptor beta chains share one sample of origin, sequenced in a study of control samples from healthy donors and cancer patients. Generated by immunoSEQ multiplex PCR, the TCRdb table keeps only in-frame clones and is missing some. This sample has about 110,000 clones, with more than 85% found just once. Sequenced: blood. The receptors stem from a woman between 50 and 59 years old in good health.

This chain joins TRBV29-1 and TRBJ1-1; D perhaps matches TRBD1 (5 bases). The CDR3 has 13 residues. Trimming removed 6 bases from V and 10 bases from J, with 21 bases in between. In germline, CDR1 is SQVTM, CDR2 ANQGSEA. DNA of the CDR3: TGCAGCGTCATTTACTGGGGGTCGGAAGGAGCTTTCTTT. The encoded protein is CSVIYWGSEGAFF.

This clone was seen only a few times. The chain has TRBV19 and TRBJ2-3, with 10 nucleotides matching TRBD1. V was clipped by 5 bases and J by 3 bases; unmatched bases: 2. The germline CDR1 and CDR2 sequences are LNHDA and SQIVND (reference sequence). CDR3 length equals 14 residues. The CDR3 nucleotides are TGTGCCAGTAGTGTGGACAGGGGGACAGATACGCAGTATTTT. It translates to CASSVDRGTDTQYF.

The chain joins TRBV11-2 to TRBJ2-1; tentatively, D is TRBD1 (5 bases). The V end lost 0 bases, the J end lost 1 base, and 16 bases lay between the germline ends. The germline V gene encodes CDR1 SGHAT and CDR2 FQNNGV. There are 18 residues in the CDR3. The CDR3 loop reads CASSLDLSGIGSYNEQFF. The DNA of the CDR3 is TGTGCCAGCAGCTTAGATCTATCAGGGATCGGTTCCTACAATGAGCAGTTCTTC.

The chain carries TRBV7-9 and TRBJ2-7, with D unclear. The CDR3 sequence is 14 residues long. The V gene's germline CDR1 is SEHNR and CDR2 FQNEAQ (reference sequence). Trimming took off 3 bases at V and 7 bases at J, with 16 bases between the two ends. The CDR3 region has the DNA TGTGCCAGCAGCTTCAGATTTCTCGGCCAAGAGCAGTACTTC. Amino acid sequence: CASSFRFLGQEQYF.

V is TRBV27 and J is TRBJ2-2; 9 bases are a match to TRBD2. CDR1 is MNHEY, CDR2 SMNVEV, per germline (reference sequence). The ends lost 5 bases at V and 0 bases at J; junction bases unmatched: 4. This CDR3 is 16 amino acids long. The chain's CDR3 is CASSRWTSANTGELFF. The CDR3 DNA reads TGTGCCAGCAGTCGATGGACTAGCGCGAACACCGGGGAGCTGTTTTTT.

The gene calls are TRBV4-3 and TRBJ2-1; D ambiguous. The CDR3 is 12 residues long. Trimming pared 1 base from V and 7 bases from J, leaving 5 bases between. Looked up from germline, CDR1 is LGHNA and CDR2 is YSLEER. CDR3 sequence reads: CASSQGVNEQFF. The CDR3, as DNA: TGCGCCAGCAGCCAAGGGGTGAATGAGCAGTTCTTC.

The chain employs TRBV7-3 and TRBJ2-1; 12 positions agree with TRBD2. Germline loops: CDR1 SGHTA, CDR2 FQGTGA. Trimming cost V 5 bases and J 4 bases; bases outside gene matches: 15. This CDR3 comprises 19 residues. CDR3 coding DNA: TGTGCCAGCAGCGTCGCTAGCGGGGGGGCCTTCCCCCTATACAATGAGCAGTTCTTC. This encodes CASSVASGGAFPLYNEQFF.

The J gene is TRBJ1-5, the V gene TRBV9; D unresolved. V dropped 0 bases and J dropped 10 bases, with 8 bases sitting between them. The CDR3 totals 12 residues. In germline, CDR1 is SGDLS, CDR2 YYNGEE. CDR3 sequence (DNA): TGTGCCAGCAGCGTAGACGGTAGTCCCCAGCATTTT. This translates into CASSVDGSPQHF.

This rearrangement joins TRBV5-5 to TRBJ1-5; D gene ambiguous. CDR3 length: 13 residues. Trimming left V 4 bases short and J 3 bases short, with 8 bases between. CDR1 is SGHKS and CDR2 is YYEKEE in the germline V gene (reference sequence). CDR3 DNA sequence: TGTGCCAGCAGCCCACAGTACAATCAGCCCCAGCATTTT. Amino acid sequence: CASSPQYNQPQHF.

The genes are TRBV19 and TRBJ1-1; D perhaps matches TRBD1 (6 bases). Trimming shortened V by 5 bases and J by 5 bases, and 12 bases separated the two germline ends. CDR3 length equals 13 residues. CDR1 is LNHDA, CDR2 SQIVND, per germline (reference sequence). In nucleotides, the CDR3 is TGTGCCAGTAGTTACAGGGTATTTACTGAAGCTTTCTTT. As protein: CASSYRVFTEAFF.

The rearrangement joins TRBV15 to TRBJ2-2, with a possible D match to TRBD2 (6 bases). Deletions cut 1 base from V and 1 base from J, with 16 bases between. Germline CDR1 is LNHNV and CDR2 is YYDKDF (reference sequence). There are 18 residues in the CDR3. The CDR3 nucleotides are TGTGCCACCAGCAGAGTCTTTTCCGGAGGGCGGAACACCGGGGAGCTGTTTTTT. This encodes CATSRVFSGGRNTGELFF.

Comment on this clone: Distinct nucleotide sequences in the sample also encode this CDR3. The chain recombines TRBV18 with TRBJ2-5; perhaps TRBD2 as D (5 bases). V shed 5 bases and J shed 1 base, with 8 bases lying between them. The CDR3 has 13 residues. Germline V gene sequence: CDR1 KGHSH, CDR2 LQKENI. CDR3 region: CASSSGVQETQYF. The CDR3 region has the DNA TGTGCCAGCTCATCCGGGGTCCAAGAGACCCAGTACTTC.

The V call is TRBV16, the J call TRBJ2-1; TRBD2 agrees at 9 bases. V was pared by 4 bases and J by 4 bases, with 2 bases of the junction left unmatched. There are 14 residues in the CDR3. CDR1 and CDR2 (germline): KGHSY, FQNENV. CDR3 sequence reads: CASSLAGGYNEQFF. CDR3 coding DNA: TGTGCCAGCAGCCTGGCGGGGGGGTACAATGAGCAGTTCTTC.

This chain links TRBV29-1 with TRBJ1-2; the D gene is possibly TRBD1 (5 bases). V was shortened by 4 bases and J by 6 bases, with 15 bases between the two germline ends. This CDR3 spans 13 amino acids. In germline, CDR1 is SQVTM, CDR2 ANQGSEA. The CDR3 protein is CSVGMSGKDGYTF. The CDR3 nucleotides read TGCAGCGTTGGCATGTCAGGGAAGGATGGCTACACCTTC.

To note about this clone: At one end the junction does not follow the germline gene, possibly because of a read error. The chain is built from TRBV18 and TRBJ2-7; unclear D gene. Germline CDR1 is KGHSH and CDR2 is LQKENI. The CDR3 totals 12 residues. Written as DNA, the CDR3 is TGTGCCAGCTCACTCCACTCCAACGAGCAGTACTTC. Its protein product is CASSLHSNEQYF.

This clone was found once. This chain uses TRBV4-1 with TRBJ1-2; the D is unclear. V was pared by 0 bases and J by 4 bases, with 6 bases between. The V gene's germline CDR1 is MGHRA and CDR2 YSYEKL. This CDR3 contains 13 residues. The CDR3 DNA reads as TGCGCCAGCAGCCAAGAGGGGAGCTATGGCTACACCTTC. Protein: CASSQEGSYGYTF.

V is TRBV6-5 and J is TRBJ1-1; D uncertain. The ends were cut back, 8 bases at V and 1 base at J, with 11 bases in the middle. The CDR3 spans 13 residues. Germline-derived CDR1 and CDR2 are MNHEY and SVGAGI. The CDR3 here is CASSLSGNTEAFF. The CDR3 DNA sequence: TGTGCCAGCTCCCTCTCGGGGAACACTGAAGCTTTCTTT.

V usage is TRBV6-5 and J usage is TRBJ1-2; 7 nucleotides align to TRBD1. This CDR3 region has 15 residues. J lost 4 bases, V lost 2 bases, and 7 bases had no gene match. Germline V gene data show CDR1 as MNHEY and CDR2 as SVGAGI. Here the CDR3 reads CASSYQTGAGYGYTF. The CDR3 bases are TGTGCCAGCAGTTACCAAACAGGGGCCGGCTATGGCTACACCTTC.

This clone has a handful of counts. CDR3 sequence reads: CASSVEVSQETQYF. The CDR3 DNA is TGTGCCAGCAGCGTAGAAGTATCCCAAGAGACCCAGTACTTC. The gene calls are TRBV9 and TRBJ2-5; no firm D call. Trimming pared 0 bases from V and 1 base from J, leaving 7 bases between. There are 14 residues in the CDR3. CDR1 is SGDLS, CDR2 YYNGEE, per germline.

The rearrangement joins TRBV6-2 or TRBV6-3 to TRBJ2-2; unclear D gene. The germline V gene has CDR1 MNHEY and CDR2 SVGEGT. V gave up 4 bases and J gave up 3 bases, with 3 bases separating them. CDR3 size: 12 residues. CDR3 region: CASSLYTGELFF. The CDR3 bases are TGTGCCAGCAGTTTATACACCGGGGAGCTGTTTTTT.

This chain connects TRBV19 to TRBJ2-4, with a weak D call TRBD2 (5 bases). In germline, CDR1 is LNHDA, CDR2 SQIVND (reference sequence). V dropped 3 bases and J dropped 0 bases, with 6 bases sitting between them. This CDR3 has 14 amino acids. The CDR3 is CASSMTIAKNIQYF. The CDR3, as DNA: TGTGCCAGTAGTATGACTATAGCCAAAAACATTCAGTACTTC. The complete variable domain, with remaining parts taken from reference TRBV19 and TRBJ2-4, reads DGGITQSPKYLFRKEGQNVTLSCEQNLNHDAMYWYRQDPGQGLRLIYYSQIVNDFQKGDIAEGYSVSREKKESFPLTVTSAQKNPTAFYLCASSMTIAKNIQYFGAGTRLSVL.

In its sample, this clone was seen a few times. The chain couples TRBV10-3 to TRBJ2-3; 10 nucleotides match TRBD1. This CDR3 has 16 amino acids. J lost 1 base, V lost 2 bases, and 3 bases had no gene match. Germline CDR1 and CDR2: ENHRY and SYGVKD. In nucleotides, the CDR3 is TGTGCCATCAGTGAGGTGACAGGGGGCGGCACAGATACGCAGTATTTT. Encoded protein: CAISEVTGGGTDTQYF.